This TCR beta chain was captured in a study of blood T cell repertoires in COVID-19. Trimming left V 7 bases short and J 0 bases short, with 13 bases between. The CDR3 runs to 15 residues. Per germline, CDR1 LNHDA and CDR2 SQIVND (reference sequence). Per the authors' pipeline: Reference gene primer amplification in the assay estimated nucleated cell counts. Data came from immunoSEQ multiplex PCR; TCRdb stores just in-frame clones and leaves some out. D and trimming come from the DNA, and the V and J calls and clone size come from that table. The sample holds some 230,000 clones, approximately 85% seen once.

This sequence was found in a man between 35 and 55 years old with acute or convalescent COVID-19. Sequencing was carried out using peripheral blood. The rearrangement uses TRBV19 and TRBJ1-5; D might be TRBD1 (5 bases). CDR3 sequence (DNA): TGTGCCAGTAAGAAGGGCAGGGATAGCAATCAGCCCCAGCATTTT. Translation gives CASKKGRDSNQPQHF.